There are a few counts of the clone carrying this T cell receptor beta chain. The antigen is unknown. CDR1 is MDHEN, CDR2 SYDVKM, per germline. V lost 3 bases to trimming and J lost 8 bases; unmatched junction nucleotides: 5. This CDR3 is built from 13 residues. The sample is drawn from a study of identical twins. General study results and limits: The study found weaker excess twin sharing in beta out-of-frame sequences. Modelling approaches yielded underestimates of out-of-frame TCR alpha sharing between monozygotic twins. The authors noted that invariant MAIT and iNKT cells could partly confound zero-insertion analyses.

TCRdb reprocessed the 5' RACE reads with MiXCR, giving one entry per CDR3 protein. The data hold fewer than 250,000 distinct CDR3 sequences, with around 6.8% observed a single time. This same sample was also taken into another study, of yellow fever vaccine responses in identical twins. That work states: Twins' T cell vaccine responses reportedly looked partly convergent, partly personalized.

The sequence was collected from a woman aged 18-30 years in good health. The genes are TRBV28 and TRBJ1-2; 8 positions match TRBD1. The source material was memory (CD45RO+) T cells sorted from blood. The CDR3, as DNA: TGTGCCAGCAGTTTCCAGGGGGCGGGCGGCTACACCTTC. Translated, it gives CASSFQGAGGYTF.